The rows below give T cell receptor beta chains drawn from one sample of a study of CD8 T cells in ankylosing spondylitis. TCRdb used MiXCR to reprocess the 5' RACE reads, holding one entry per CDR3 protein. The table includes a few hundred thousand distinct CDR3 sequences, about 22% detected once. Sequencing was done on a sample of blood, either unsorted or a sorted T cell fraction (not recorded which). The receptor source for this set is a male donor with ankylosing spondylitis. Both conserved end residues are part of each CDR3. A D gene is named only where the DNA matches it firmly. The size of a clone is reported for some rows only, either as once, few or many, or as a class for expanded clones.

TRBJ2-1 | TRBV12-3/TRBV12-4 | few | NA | TGTGCCAGCACCATAGTAATGGGATACAATGAGCAGTTCTTC | CASTIVMGYNEQFF
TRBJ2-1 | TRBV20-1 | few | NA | TGCAGTGCTAGAAAGGCCTGGGAGGGGGTCAATGAGCAGTTCTTC | CSARKAWEGVNEQFF
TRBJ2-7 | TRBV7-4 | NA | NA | TGTGCCAGCAGCCAAGGACTGCAATGCGAGCAGTACTTC | CASSQGLQCEQYF
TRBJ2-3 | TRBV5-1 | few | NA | TGCGCCAGCAGCGTCCGGGTGAGTGGAGATACGCAGTATTTT | CASSVRVSGDTQYF
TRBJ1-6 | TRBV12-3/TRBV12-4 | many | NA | TGTGCCAGCAGTTCCGTAGACAACTATAATTCACCCCTCCACTTT | CASSSVDNYNSPLHF
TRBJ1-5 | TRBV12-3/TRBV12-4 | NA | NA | TGTGCCAGCAGCCAGGACAGATATAGCAATCAGCCCCAGCATTTT | CASSQDRYSNQPQHF
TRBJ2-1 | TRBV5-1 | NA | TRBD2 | TGCGCCAGCAGCCCGGGACTAGCGGGATCCTACAATGAGCAGTTCTTC | CASSPGLAGSYNEQFF
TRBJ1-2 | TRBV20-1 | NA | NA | TGCAGTGCTAGGGGTGCCTATGGCTACACCTTC | CSARGAYGYTF
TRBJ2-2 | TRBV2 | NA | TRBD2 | TGTGCCAGCAGACCGAGCGGGAGAAGCACCGGGGAGCTGTTTTTT | CASRPSGRSTGELFF
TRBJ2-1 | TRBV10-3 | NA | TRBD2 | TGTGCCATCAGCCCCCTAGCGGGAGTGAACAATGAGCAGTTCTTC | CAISPLAGVNNEQFF
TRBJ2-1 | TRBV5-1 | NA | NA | TGCGCCAGCAGCTTGGGTGGCGGGCGTACCTACAATGAGCAGTTCTTC | CASSLGGGRTYNEQFF
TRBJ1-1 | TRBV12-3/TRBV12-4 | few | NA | TGTGCCAGCAGCCCCACTGCCATGCGGAACACTGAAGCTTTCTTT | CASSPTAMRNTEAFF
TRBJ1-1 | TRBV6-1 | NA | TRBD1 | TGTGCCAGCAGACCTACCGGACAGGGAGATACTGAAGCTTTCTTT | CASRPTGQGDTEAFF
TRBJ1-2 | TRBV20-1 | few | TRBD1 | TGCAGTGCTCCCGACAGGGGTTGGGATGGCTACACCTTC | CSAPDRGWDGYTF
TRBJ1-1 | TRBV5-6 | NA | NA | TGTGCCAGCCTACGTCCGGGCCAGAACACTGAAGCTTTCTTT | CASLRPGQNTEAFF
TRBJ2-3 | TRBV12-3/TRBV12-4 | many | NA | TGTGCCAGCAGTTTCGGTGGTGATACGCAGTATTTT | CASSFGGDTQYF
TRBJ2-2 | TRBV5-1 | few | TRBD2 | TGCGCCAGCAGCTCGACTAGCCGGGTCACCGGGGAGCTGTTTTTT | CASSSTSRVTGELFF
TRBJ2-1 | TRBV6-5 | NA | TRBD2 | TGTGCCAGCAGTTACTCCGGACTAGCGGGAGCGTATGAGCAGTTCTTC | CASSYSGLAGAYEQFF
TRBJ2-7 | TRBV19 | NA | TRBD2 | TGTGCCAGTAGTGATAGCGGGAGGGCCACCGAGCAGTACTTC | CASSDSGRATEQYF
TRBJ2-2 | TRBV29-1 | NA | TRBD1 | TGCAGCGTCGCGCCGGGCCAGGGGGAATGGAAGCTGTTTTTT | CSVAPGQGEWKLFF
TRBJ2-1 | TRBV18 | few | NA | TGTGCCAGCTCACCCAATAATGGAGGGCGGAATGAGCAGTTCTTC | CASSPNNGGRNEQFF
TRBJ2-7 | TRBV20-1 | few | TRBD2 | TGCAGTGCTCGACTAGCGGGAAACACTTATCACGAGCAGTACTTC | CSARLAGNTYHEQYF